What follows are 25 T cell receptor beta chains derived from one specimen sequenced in a study of patients and donors after allogeneic stem cell transplantation. TCRdb reprocessed the RT-PCR reads with MiXCR, giving one entry per CDR3 protein. The sample holds about a million distinct CDR3 sequences; about 20% are singletons and the top ten take roughly 6%. Source material: blood, either unsorted or a sorted T cell fraction (not recorded which). Receptors were obtained from a human donor who was either an allogeneic HSCT recipient or a stem cell or donor lymphocyte infusion donor (not recorded which). It is not recorded whose cells these are; they may come from a transplant donor.

V usage is TRBV9 and J usage is TRBJ1-3; no reliable D call. Germline V gene data show CDR1 as SGDLS and CDR2 as YYNGEE. The CDR3 extends over 17 amino acids. The germline V and J ends were trimmed by 3 bases and 0 bases, with 16 bases remaining between them. The CDR3 bases are TGTGCCAGCAGCGCCCTCGGACGGCCCAGCTCTGGAAACACCATATATTTT. Translated: CASSALGRPSSGNTIYF.

This chain uses TRBV19 with TRBJ2-7, with D perhaps matching TRBD1 (6 bases). The V gene lost 3 bases and the J gene lost 5 bases, with 17 bases spanning the gap. The CDR3 loop spans 15 amino acids. The germline V gene encodes CDR1 LNHDA and CDR2 SQIVND (reference sequence). The CDR3 DNA is TGTGCCAGTAGTATTCATGGCAGGGGAAGCAACGAGCAGTACTTC. Its protein product is CASSIHGRGSNEQYF.

There are a few counts of this clonotype. This sequence joins TRBV27 and TRBJ1-2; no clear D. The CDR3 contains 13 residues. V lost 2 bases, J lost 6 bases, and 10 bases lay in between. Per germline, CDR1 MNHEY and CDR2 SMNVEV (reference sequence). CDR3 sequence: CASSLRETDGYTF. CDR3 nucleotide sequence: TGTGCCAGCAGTTTACGGGAGACCGATGGCTACACCTTC.

This clonotype came up many times. The genes are TRBV5-1 and TRBJ2-5; D unclear. CDR1 is SGHRS and CDR2 is YFSETQ in the germline V gene. CDR3 length equals 14 residues. V was trimmed by 0 bases and J by 0 bases, leaving 6 bases between them. For the CDR3, the DNA is TGCGCCAGCAGCTTGGGACGGTACCAAGAGACCCAGTACTTC. Translation: CASSLGRYQETQYF.

In its sample, this clonotype was seen a few times. This sequence joins TRBV6-1 and TRBJ2-1, with 12 bases matching TRBD1. Germline-derived CDR1 and CDR2 are MNHNS and SASEGT. V lost 7 bases to trimming and J lost 9 bases; unmatched junction nucleotides: 10. The CDR3 spans 15 residues. CDR3: CASTDTGTGGGEQFF. CDR3 nucleotide sequence: TGTGCCAGCACCGACACCGGGACAGGGGGCGGTGAGCAGTTCTTC.

The J gene is TRBJ2-1, the V gene TRBV2, with D tentatively TRBD2 (6 bases). CDR3 length equals 14 residues. The V and J ends lost 6 bases and 3 bases respectively, with 12 bases between them. In germline, CDR1 is SNHLY, CDR2 FYNNEI. The CDR3 bases are TGTGCCAGCAGGGGACGGGAGAACTACAATGAGCAGTTCTTC. This sequence encodes CASRGRENYNEQFF.

This clonotype appeared a few times. The chain is built from TRBV12-3 or TRBV12-4 and TRBJ2-7, with D perhaps given as TRBD1 or TRBD2 (5 bases each). The CDR3 totals 12 residues. With 8 bases removed from V and 5 bases from J, the gap between germline ends came to 13 bases. CDR3 in DNA: TGTGCCAGCGGGGACCCCTGGGACGAGCAGTACTTC. It codes for CASGDPWDEQYF.

There are a few counts of this clonotype. The chain is built from TRBV5-1 and TRBJ2-2, with 8 bases aligning to TRBD1. This CDR3 has 14 residues. The germline V gene has CDR1 SGHRS and CDR2 YFSETQ. V was pared by 4 bases and J by 4 bases, with 3 bases of the junction left unmatched. The CDR3 bases are TGCGCCAGCAGCCAGGGGGCAAGCACCGGGGAGCTGTTTTTT. It is translated as CASSQGASTGELFF.

This clonotype has more than one count but fewer than ten. This chain joins TRBV6-1 and TRBJ2-5; TRBD2 is a possible D gene (7 bases). This CDR3 comprises 15 residues. V shed 2 bases and J shed 2 bases, with 12 bases lying between them. The germline CDR1 and CDR2 sequences are MNHNS and SASEGT. The CDR3 loop is CASSEWGGTQETQYF. In DNA, the CDR3 is TGTGCCAGCAGTGAATGGGGAGGGACACAAGAGACCCAGTACTTC.

This clonotype was picked up a small number of times. This chain links TRBV5-1 with TRBJ2-5; D is uncertain. V shed 0 bases and J shed 2 bases, with 11 bases lying between them. The germline V gene encodes CDR1 SGHRS and CDR2 YFSETQ. The CDR3 is 15 residues long. In DNA, the CDR3 is TGCGCCAGCAGCTTGGTGGTTGACGGGCAAGAGACCCAGTACTTC. Its translation is CASSLVVDGQETQYF.

The rearrangement uses TRBV4-2 and TRBJ2-5; no firm D call. CDR1 LGHNA and CDR2 YNFKEQ come from the germline V gene. V shed 2 bases and J shed 5 bases, with 15 bases lying between them. The CDR3 consists of 15 residues. CDR3 in DNA: TGTGCCAGCAGCCAAATTAAACCCCCCAGGGAGACCCAGTACTTC. Protein: CASSQIKPPRETQYF.

The V and J genes are TRBV7-8 and TRBJ2-7; no clear D gene. V was clipped by 2 bases and J by 0 bases, with 11 bases between them. Germline values: CDR1 SGHVS, CDR2 FQNEAQ. The CDR3 is made up of 15 amino acids. The CDR3: CASSLQDGPSYEQYF. CDR3 sequence (DNA): TGTGCCAGCAGCTTACAAGACGGGCCCTCCTACGAGCAGTACTTC.

The chain has TRBV7-2 and TRBJ2-5; no definite D call. Trimming removed 9 bases at V and 4 bases at J, with 9 bases between. In germline, CDR1 is SGHTA, CDR2 FQGNSA. The CDR3 length is 11 residues. CDR3 protein: CARGLGETQYF. CDR3 nucleotide sequence: TGTGCCAGAGGATTGGGAGAGACCCAGTACTTC.

The sample holds a few counts of this clonotype. The chain joins TRBV10-3 to TRBJ2-5, with D perhaps TRBD1 (5 bases). The CDR3 spans 13 residues. Trimming pared 4 bases from V and 4 bases from J, leaving 10 bases between. Germline lookup yields CDR1 ENHRY and CDR2 SYGVKD. The CDR3 protein is CAISARVGETQYF. Written as DNA, the CDR3 is TGTGCCATCAGTGCCAGGGTTGGAGAGACCCAGTACTTC.

This clonotype has only a few counts. The chain uses TRBV27 and TRBJ1-1; D might be TRBD1 (6 bases). The length of the CDR3 is 11 residues. Germline lookup yields CDR1 MNHEY and CDR2 SMNVEV (reference sequence). V shed 8 bases and J shed 3 bases, with 7 bases lying between them. Here the CDR3 reads CASQGYTEAFF. The CDR3, as DNA: TGTGCCAGCCAGGGGTACACTGAAGCTTTCTTT.

This clonotype was found a few times. The rearrangement joins TRBV19 to TRBJ1-1; TRBD1 agrees at 8 bases. The CDR3 contains 13 residues. In germline, CDR1 is LNHDA, CDR2 SQIVND (reference sequence). V dropped 4 bases and J dropped 6; count of bases not matched to a gene: 4. CDR3 sequence: CASSRVQGAEAFF. DNA for the CDR3: TGTGCCAGTAGTAGGGTACAGGGGGCTGAAGCTTTCTTT. The full variable domain, rest sourced from reference TRBV19 and TRBJ1-1, is DGGITQSPKYLFRKEGQNVTLSCEQNLNHDAMYWYRQDPGQGLRLIYYSQIVNDFQKGDIAEGYSVSREKKESFPLTVTSAQKNPTAFYLCASSRVQGAEAFFGQGTRLTVV.

This clonotype has only a few counts. The rearrangement joins TRBV20-1 to TRBJ1-2; TRBD1 might be the D (5 bases). The length of the CDR3 is 15 residues. CDR1 is DFQATT and CDR2 is SNEGSKA in the germline V gene (reference sequence). Trimming took off 0 bases at V and 8 bases at J, with 19 bases between the two ends. CDR3 amino acids: CSARDLEGPHRGYTF. CDR3 coding DNA: TGCAGTGCTAGAGATCTGGAGGGGCCGCACCGGGGCTACACCTTC.

V and J are TRBV2 and TRBJ1-1, with D unclear. This CDR3 has 13 residues. V lost 3 bases, J lost 3 bases, and 8 bases lay in between. From germline, CDR1 is SNHLY and CDR2 FYNNEI. CDR3 protein: CASSDEGHTEAFF. In DNA form, the CDR3 reads TGTGCCAGCAGTGATGAGGGTCACACTGAAGCTTTCTTT.

This clonotype was detected only a few times. The rearrangement joins TRBV15 to TRBJ2-3, with D tentatively TRBD1 (6 bases). CDR1 LNHNV and CDR2 YYDKDF come from the germline V gene (reference sequence). The CDR3 has 16 residues. V was pared by 4 bases and J by 5 bases, with 19 bases between. CDR3 bases: TGTGCCACCAGCACAAAACCAAAGGGGGTGGGAGATACGCAGTATTTT. Amino acids: CATSTKPKGVGDTQYF.

V usage is TRBV9 and J usage is TRBJ1-2; TRBD1 matches 7 bases. V shed 0 bases and J 2 bases; nucleotides not matched to a gene: 7. Germline CDR1 reads SGDLS; CDR2 reads YYNGEE. The CDR3 is 16 amino acids. The CDR3 protein is CASSVGPIQGNYGYTF. The CDR3 DNA sequence: TGTGCCAGCAGCGTAGGGCCCATACAGGGGAACTATGGCTACACCTTC.

The V gene is TRBV10-3, the J gene TRBJ2-5; 10 bases agree with TRBD2. J lost 2 bases, V lost 6 bases, and 6 bases had no gene match. Germline lookup yields CDR1 ENHRY and CDR2 SYGVKD. CDR3 length: 15 amino acids. DNA for the CDR3: TGTGCCATCAGCCCTCGGACTAGCGGACAAGAGACCCAGTACTTC. Encoded protein: CAISPRTSGQETQYF.

In its sample, this clonotype was seen a few times. J is TRBJ2-7 and V is TRBV21-1; the tabulated D call, TRBD1, remains unverified against the DNA. TRBV21-1 is annotated as a pseudogene. This CDR3 has 19 residues. CDR3: CASSNQRGQHSNSSYEQYF. In DNA form, the CDR3 reads TGTGCCAGCAGCAATCAGAGGGGGCAGCACTCGAATAGCTCCTACGAGCAGTACTTC.

V usage is TRBV29-1 and J usage is TRBJ1-2; D not certain. Germline assignment: CDR1 SQVTM and CDR2 ANQGSEA. Between the trimmed V and J ends, which lost 5 bases and 3 bases, there was a span of 19 bases. The CDR3 covers 15 residues. DNA for the CDR3: TGCAGCGTTTACAAGGTATCCACCCGACACTATGGCTACACCTTC. Protein sequence: CSVYKVSTRHYGYTF.

The CDR3 DNA reads TGCAGTGCTCTTATAGGCGGGACAGGGGCCCTTACAACTAATGAAAAACTGTTTTTT. Protein: CSALIGGTGALTTNEKLFF. This chain links TRBV20-1 with TRBJ1-4, with 10 bases that match TRBD1. The ends lost 5 bases at V and 0 bases at J; junction bases unmatched: 15. Germline lookup yields CDR1 DFQATT and CDR2 SNEGSKA (reference sequence). The CDR3 sequence is 19 residues long.

J is TRBJ2-7 and V is TRBV7-6; weak D call: TRBD1 (6 bases). Between the trimmed V and J ends, which lost 0 bases and 5 bases, there was a span of 20 bases. CDR3 length: 17 amino acids. The germline gives CDR1 SGHVS, CDR2 FNYEAQ. The CDR3 loop is CASSLARSRTVYNEQYF. CDR3 DNA: TGTGCCAGCAGCTTAGCGAGGAGTAGGACAGTGTATAACGAGCAGTACTTC.